This T cell receptor (beta chain) was retrieved from a study of CD4 T cells in relation to SARS-CoV-2 and coronaviruses. Trimming took off 0 bases at V and 6 bases at J, with 15 bases between the two ends. This CDR3 is built from 16 residues. The germline V gene has CDR1 MGHRA and CDR2 YSYEKL. The protocol was immunoSEQ multiplex PCR, while the TCRdb copy is restricted to in-frame clones and leaves out a portion. The sample records roughly 12,000 clones, 78% being singletons. Study findings and constraints: Each donor contributed either pre-pandemic or post-infection samples, not both.

Details on this clone: Its antigen is as yet unknown.

Unexposed donor CD4+ T cells date from about 2011-2019, before the COVID-19 pandemic. CD4+ T cells were isolated from the cells after about 11 days of culture. The sequence was collected from a human donor in good health. The sequenced sample consisted of CD4+ T cells from PBMCs, cultured in vitro. The chain links TRBV4-1 to TRBJ2-1, with a possible D match to TRBD1 (6 bases). In DNA form, the CDR3 reads TGCGCCAGCAGCCAAGATAGAAGGACAGTAAGCAATGAGCAGTTCTTC. It translates to CASSQDRRTVSNEQFF.